The next 21 T cell receptor beta chains were all read from a single sample in a study of T cell responses to AZD1222 COVID-19 vaccine. Assay used: immunoSEQ multiplex PCR; TCRdb lists only in-frame clones, some missing. The sample includes some 100,000 clones, about nine tenths of them seen just once. The source was peripheral blood, collected on day 0 of AZD1222 vaccination. The receptors were sampled from an adult in good health.

The rearrangement joins TRBV10-3 to TRBJ2-1, with 10 bases identical to TRBD2. J lost 3 bases, V lost 7 bases, and 6 bases had no gene match. This CDR3 spans 15 amino acids. The germline V gene has CDR1 ENHRY and CDR2 SYGVKD. The CDR3: CAITRSGGLYNEQFF. The CDR3 DNA is TGTGCCATCACCCGTAGCGGGGGGCTCTACAATGAGCAGTTCTTC.

V usage is TRBV10-3 and J usage is TRBJ1-1; D possibly corresponds to TRBD1 (5 bases). This CDR3 is 13 amino acids long. Trimming removed 2 bases from V and 9 bases from J, with 13 bases in between. Germline lookup yields CDR1 ENHRY and CDR2 SYGVKD. The CDR3 region is CAISEVGRGQAFF. The CDR3 coding sequence is TGTGCCATCAGTGAGGTGGGTAGGGGACAAGCTTTCTTT.

The rearrangement uses TRBV29-1 and TRBJ2-5, with D possibly matching TRBD1 (6 bases). V lost 5 bases and J 1 base, leaving 14 bases between the germline ends. The CDR3 contains 14 residues. In germline, CDR1 is SQVTM, CDR2 ANQGSEA. The CDR3 sequence: CSVHPGHGQETQYF. The CDR3 bases are TGCAGCGTTCACCCGGGACACGGCCAAGAGACCCAGTACTTC.

This clone appeared a single time. V gene TRBV5-6 combines with J gene TRBJ2-7; either TRBD1 or TRBD2 may fit D (5 bases each). The CDR3 totals 13 residues. Germline V CDR1 and CDR2: SGHDT, YYEEEE. Trimming shortened V by 3 bases and J by 9 bases, and 16 bases separated the two germline ends. The CDR3 DNA is TGTGCCAGCAGCTGGGGGACCTCCGGAGGGCAGTACTTC. The encoded protein is CASSWGTSGGQYF.

This clone has only a few counts. This chain connects TRBV7-3 to TRBJ1-1; D not resolved. Germline-derived CDR1 and CDR2 are SGHTA and FQGTGA. This CDR3 spans 13 amino acids. The V and J ends lost 5 bases and 4 bases respectively, with 11 bases between them. CDR3 DNA: TGTGCCAGCAGCCCGCAGGAAGGCACTGAAGCTTTCTTT. Protein: CASSPQEGTEAFF. Drawing the rest from reference TRBV7-3 and TRBJ1-1, the complete variable domain is GAGVSQTPSNKVTEKGKYVELRCDPISGHTALYWYRQSLGQGPEFLIYFQGTGAADDSGLPNDRFFAVRPEGSVSTLKIQRTERGDSAVYLCASSPQEGTEAFFGQGTRLTVV.

This clone was recorded only once. The chain has TRBV19 and TRBJ1-3; D gene unclear. Trimming removed 5 bases at V and 0 bases at J, with 8 bases between. This CDR3 has 14 residues. The V gene's germline CDR1 is LNHDA and CDR2 SQIVND (reference sequence). DNA for the CDR3: TGTGCCAGTAGTGCGTCCTCCTCTGGAAACACCATATATTTT. Encoded protein: CASSASSSGNTIYF.

V usage is TRBV15 and J usage is TRBJ1-2; 8 nucleotides line up with TRBD1. This CDR3 contains 16 residues. J gave up 6 bases and V 0 bases, and 9 bases lay outside the gene matches. Germline CDR1 is LNHNV and CDR2 is YYDKDF (reference sequence). The CDR3, as DNA: TGTGCCACCAGCAGAGATCGTGGACAGGGAAGGAATGGCTACACCTTC. Residues: CATSRDRGQGRNGYTF. The entire variable domain, with the rest obtained from reference TRBV15 and TRBJ1-2, is as follows: DAMVIQNPRYQVTQFGKPVTLSCSQTLNHNVMYWYQQKSSQAPKLLFHYYDKDFNNEADTPDNFQSRRPNTSFCFLDIRSPGLGDTAMYLCATSRDRGQGRNGYTFGSGTRLTVV.

The V and J genes are TRBV11-1 and TRBJ2-1, with TRBD2 identical over 7 bases. There are 16 residues in the CDR3. V was clipped by 2 bases and J by 6 bases; unmatched bases: 10. From germline, CDR1 is SGHAT and CDR2 FQDESV (reference sequence). CDR3 sequence reads: CASSLRAGGGSNEQFF. The CDR3 region has the DNA TGTGCCAGCAGCTTAAGGGCTGGCGGGGGTTCCAATGAGCAGTTCTTC.

The V and J genes are TRBV19 and TRBJ1-6; possibly TRBD1 for D (5 bases). Looked up from germline, CDR1 is LNHDA and CDR2 is SQIVND (reference sequence). The CDR3 is 16 residues long. The V gene lost 3 bases and the J gene lost 8 bases, with 17 bases spanning the gap. The CDR3: CASSIPVTGGDSPLHF. CDR3 nucleotides: TGTGCCAGTAGTATCCCCGTAACAGGAGGGGATTCACCCCTCCACTTT.

V is TRBV9 and J is TRBJ1-3; maybe TRBD1 (5 bases). This CDR3 has 17 amino acids. Germline V gene data show CDR1 as SGDLS and CDR2 as YYNGEE. V was cut by 0 bases and J by 0 bases, with 13 bases left in between. The CDR3 is CASSVDVGRRSGNTIYF. The DNA for the CDR3 is TGTGCCAGCAGCGTAGACGTGGGACGGCGCTCTGGAAACACCATATATTTT. The variable domain in full, completed from reference TRBV9 and TRBJ1-3, reads DSGVTQTPKHLITATGQRVTLRCSPRSGDLSVYWYQQSLDQGLQFLIQYYNGEERAKGNILERFSAQQFPDLHSELNLSSLELGDSALYFCASSVDVGRRSGNTIYFGEGSWLTVV.

The chain combines TRBV6-6 with TRBJ2-5; no reliable D call. V gave up 6 bases and J gave up 4 bases, with 9 bases separating them. Per the germline V gene, CDR1 is MNHNY and CDR2 is SVGAGI (reference sequence). The CDR3 consists of 12 residues. The CDR3 here is CASSQSLETQYF. The CDR3 region has the DNA TGTGCCAGCAGCCAATCTCTAGAGACCCAGTACTTC.

This chain connects TRBV19 to TRBJ1-1; D might be TRBD1 (5 bases). Trimming cost V 7 bases and J 1 base, with 7 bases left between them. Germline CDR1 LNHDA, CDR2 SQIVND (reference sequence). The CDR3 has 12 amino acids. The CDR3 nucleotides read TGTGCCAGTAATAGGGGGAACACTGAAGCTTTCTTT. As protein: CASNRGNTEAFF.

This clone was recorded at least ten times. The chain employs TRBV7-2 and TRBJ2-2; 8 bases agree with TRBD2. Germline loops: CDR1 SGHTA, CDR2 FQGNSA. Trimming took 5 bases from V and 7 from J; bases not matched to a gene: 6. The CDR3 loop spans 14 amino acids. The CDR3 spells CASSRGGSRGELFF. The CDR3 nucleotides read TGTGCCAGCAGCCGGGGGGGCTCCCGCGGGGAGCTGTTTTTT.

The chain carries TRBV29-1 and TRBJ1-2, with D unresolved. The CDR3 length is 15 residues. CDR1 is SQVTM and CDR2 is ANQGSEA in the germline V gene. Trimming removed 4 bases from V and 5 bases from J, with 20 bases in between. The CDR3 protein is CSVVGNTLVGYGYTF. Written as DNA, the CDR3 is TGCAGCGTTGTTGGGAACACTCTAGTTGGGTATGGCTACACCTTC.

V usage is TRBV7-9 and J usage is TRBJ1-6; 12 positions match TRBD1. From germline, CDR1 is SEHNR and CDR2 FQNEAQ (reference sequence). This CDR3 has 14 residues. After removal of 5 bases from V and 8 bases from J, the junction contained 1 base not matched to a gene. CDR3 coding DNA: TGTGCCAGCAGCCGGGACAGGGGGCATTCACCCCTCCACTTT. Amino acids: CASSRDRGHSPLHF. Together with reference TRBV7-9 and TRBJ1-6, the CDR3 gives the full variable domain: DTGVSQNPRHKITKRGQNVTFRCDPISEHNRLYWYRQTLGQGPEFLTYFQNEAQLEKSRLLSDRFSAERPKGSFSTLEIQRTEQGDSAMYLCASSRDRGHSPLHFGNGTRLTVT.

The genes are TRBV2 and TRBJ1-6; TRBD1 might be the D (5 bases). The V gene lost 2 bases and the J gene lost 9 bases, with 8 bases spanning the gap. CDR3 length equals 13 residues. The V gene's germline CDR1 is SNHLY and CDR2 FYNNEI. The CDR3 sequence: CASSEQGSSPLHF. In nucleotides, the CDR3 is TGTGCCAGCAGTGAACAGGGAAGTTCACCCCTCCACTTT.

V gene TRBV5-6 combines with J gene TRBJ1-5, with D perhaps TRBD1 (6 bases). There are 15 residues in the CDR3. The V end lost 0 bases, the J end lost 8 bases, and 15 bases lay between the germline ends. Germline CDR1 SGHDT, CDR2 YYEEEE. The CDR3, as DNA: TGTGCCAGCAGCTTGGAGGGGGGAGGATTGGAGCCCCAGCATTTT. This sequence encodes CASSLEGGGLEPQHF.

The chain couples TRBV4-1 to TRBJ1-2; no reliable D call. V was pared by 4 bases and J by 7 bases, with 22 bases between. The germline gives CDR1 MGHRA, CDR2 YSYEKL. The CDR3 is made up of 16 amino acids. The CDR3 here is CASSPDPILGRSGYTF. For the CDR3, the DNA is TGCGCCAGCAGCCCCGACCCCATTTTGGGTCGAAGTGGCTACACCTTC.

This chain links TRBV27 with TRBJ1-4; TRBD1 is a possible D gene (5 bases). The ends were cut back, 2 bases at V and 8 bases at J, with 21 bases in the middle. Germline lookup yields CDR1 MNHEY and CDR2 SMNVEV (reference sequence). The CDR3 totals 17 residues. The CDR3 loop reads CASSLRGTSLEGEKLFF. CDR3 nucleotide sequence: TGTGCCAGCAGTTTACGTGGGACTTCCCTCGAGGGGGAAAAACTGTTTTTT.

J is TRBJ2-3 and V is TRBV5-1; no definite D call. Trimming left V 1 base short and J 2 bases short, with 8 bases between. This CDR3 is built from 14 residues. Per germline, CDR1 SGHRS and CDR2 YFSETQ. The CDR3 is CASSLPGSTDTQYF. DNA for the CDR3: TGCGCCAGCAGCTTGCCCGGGTCCACAGATACGCAGTATTTT.

This chain joins TRBV12-5 and TRBJ1-1, with 11 bases lining up with TRBD1. There are 15 residues in the CDR3. Germline lookup yields CDR1 LGHNT and CDR2 FRNRAP. The V segment lost 2 bases and the J segment 6 bases; nucleotides outside the gene matches: 5. The CDR3 DNA is TGTGCTAGTGGTTTGTTCCCGGGACAGGGGGCTGAAGCTTTCTTT. Protein sequence: CASGLFPGQGAEAFF. The full variable domain, with the rest looked up from reference TRBV12-5 and TRBJ1-1, is DARVTQTPRHKVTEMGQEVTMRCQPILGHNTVFWYRQTMMQGLELLAYFRNRAPLDDSGMPKDRFSAEMPDATLATLKIQPSEPRDSAVYFCASGLFPGQGAEAFFGQGTRLTVV.